Listed below are T cell receptor beta chains from one sample, sequenced in a study of blood T cell repertoires in COVID-19. Some clones are missing from TCRdb's copy, which holds only in-frame ones; the method was immunoSEQ multiplex PCR. The sample includes roughly 34,000 clones, over 70% of them seen just once. The sample comprised peripheral blood. These TCRs come from a man between 60 and 75 years old with active COVID-19. CDR3s include the opening cysteine and the closing phenylalanine or tryptophan. Fields, in order: V gene, J gene, D gene, CDR3 protein, CDR3 DNA. A D gene is named only where the DNA matches it firmly.

>TRBV6-5|TRBJ2-7|TRBD1
CATEQGTSYEQYF
TGTGCCACCGAACAGGGGACCTCCTACGAGCAGTACTTC
>TRBV4-1|TRBJ2-7|TRBD2
CASSQALAGGPYEQYF
TGCGCCAGCAGCCAAGCCTTAGCGGGAGGGCCCTACGAGCAGTACTTC
>TRBV18|TRBJ2-3|TRBD2
CASSRGLAGGRPDTQYF
TGTGCCAGCTCACGCGGACTAGCGGGAGGGAGGCCAGATACGCAGTATTTT
>TRBV29-1|TRBJ2-3|TRBD2
CSVAPSGSGDTQYF
TGCAGCGTTGCCCCAAGCGGGAGCGGAGATACGCAGTATTTT
>TRBV11-3|TRBJ2-3|TRBD2
CASSFGLAETDTQYF
TGTGCCAGCAGCTTTGGACTAGCGGAGACAGATACGCAGTATTTT
>TRBV28|TRBJ2-1|TRBD2
CATLAGDHNEQFF
TGTGCCACGTTAGCGGGAGACCACAATGAGCAGTTCTTC
>TRBV7-9|TRBJ1-2|TRBD1
CASSSRQGPYGYTF
TGTGCCAGCAGCTCAAGACAGGGCCCCTATGGCTACACCTTC
>TRBV10-1|TRBJ2-3|-
CASSDGGRRNTQYF
TGCGCCAGCAGTGATGGTGGGAGGCGGAATACGCAGTATTTT
>TRBV9|TRBJ1-2|-
CASNLGRYGYTF
TGTGCCAGCAACTTGGGCCGCTATGGCTACACCTTC
>TRBV28|TRBJ2-7|TRBD1
CASSLKDRGLGEQYF
TGTGCCAGCAGTTTAAAGGACAGGGGGCTTGGCGAGCAGTACTTC
>TRBV3-1/TRBV3-2|TRBJ2-3|-
CASSPLGSGSTDTQYF
TGTGCCAGCAGCCCCCTGGGGAGCGGGAGCACAGATACGCAGTATTTT
>TRBV10-2|TRBJ1-1|-
CASTGMSGEAFF
TGCGCCAGCACCGGAATGTCAGGTGAGGCTTTCTTT